A selection of T cell receptor beta chains follows, all from one sample in a study of post-analysis software for immune sequencing data. TCRdb re-called the PCR reads with MiXCR, one entry per CDR3 protein. The table has 600,000 to 750,000 distinct CDR3 sequences, around 64% seen once; the top ten hold roughly 12%. The sequencing sample was made of blood. These receptors were collected from a girl aged 2-10 years with multiple sclerosis. Each CDR3 is given with its conserved first and last residue. A D gene is named only where the DNA matches it firmly. Clone size appears in some rows only: once, few, many, or a class for an expanded clone.

j_call,d_call,v_call,cdr3_length,clone_size,cdr3_nt,cdr3_aa
TRBJ2-5,NA,TRBV29-1,10,few,TGCAGCGTTGGATCGGGGGAGCAGTACTTC,CSVGSGEQYF
TRBJ2-5,TRBD1,TRBV10-3,14,NA,TGTGCCATCAAACAGGCAGGGGGATATGAGACCCAGTACTTC,CAIKQAGGYETQYF
TRBJ1-1,NA,TRBV29-1,13,once,TGCAGCGTTATTAAGTATGGGAATACTGAAGCTTTCTTT,CSVIKYGNTEAFF
TRBJ2-3,NA,TRBV7-2,15,NA,TGTGCCAGCAGCTTAGTCTCTGCTAGTTCGGATACGCAGTATTTT,CASSLVSASSDTQYF
TRBJ2-3,TRBD2,TRBV29-1,15,NA,TGCAGCGTTCTACTAGCGGGAGGTAACACAGATACGCAGTATTTT,CSVLLAGGNTDTQYF
TRBJ1-5,NA,TRBV27,12,NA,TGTGCCAGCAGTCCCCCAGGTCAGCCCCAGCATTTT,CASSPPGQPQHF
TRBJ2-3,NA,TRBV18,15,NA,TGTGCCAGCTCAACAGGCGGCAGGAACACAGATACGCAGTATTTT,CASSTGGRNTDTQYF
TRBJ2-7,TRBD2,TRBV20-1,14,NA,TGCAGTGCTAGGGTTGGGACTAAAAACTACGAGCAGTACTTC,CSARVGTKNYEQYF
TRBJ2-7,NA,TRBV5-8,12,NA,TGTGCCAGCAGCTTTCCTGGGGCCGAGCAGTACTTC,CASSFPGAEQYF
TRBJ2-5,TRBD2,TRBV3-1,18,NA,TGTGCCAGCAGCCAAGAGAGGGTGATAACTAGCGGGAACTACGTGCAGTACTTC,CASSQERVITSGNYVQYF
TRBJ2-3,NA,TRBV20-1,15,NA,TGCAGTGCTAGAGTGGAGGAATTTATCACAGATACGCAGTATTTT,CSARVEEFITDTQYF
TRBJ2-1,TRBD1,TRBV5-1,14,few,TGCGCCAGCAGCTCCGGGACAGGGGGCGATGAGCAGTTCTTC,CASSSGTGGDEQFF
TRBJ2-7,NA,TRBV6-6,13,once,TGTGCCAGCAGTTACGTTGGGGGGCGGGAGCAGTACTTC,CASSYVGGREQYF
TRBJ2-7,NA,TRBV13,14,few,TGTGCCAGCAGGTTTAAGGGCTTACCTGGAGAGCAGTACTTC,CASRFKGLPGEQYF
TRBJ2-5,TRBD1,TRBV7-2,16,few,TGTGCCAGCAGCTTAGCTCGGGGGACAGGGCAAGAGACCCAGTACTTC,CASSLARGTGQETQYF
TRBJ2-5,TRBD2,TRBV5-4,14,NA,TGTGCCAGCAGCTTTGGTAGCGGGGGTGAGACCCAGTACTTC,CASSFGSGGETQYF
TRBJ2-1,TRBD2,TRBV20-1,15,once,TGCAGTGCTCTTAGTAGCGGGAGGGCCAGGAATGGGCAGTTCTTC,CSALSSGRARNGQFF
TRBJ2-1,NA,TRBV7-2,15,NA,TGTGCCAGCAGCTCCTTACAGACTACTGGCAATGAGCAGTTCTTC,CASSSLQTTGNEQFF
TRBJ2-5,TRBD2,TRBV2,15,NA,TGCGCCACCCTTGGGAGTCGTGGCGGGGGAGAGACCCAGTACTTC,CATLGSRGGGETQYF
TRBJ2-7,TRBD1,TRBV5-1,15,NA,TGCGCCAGCAGCGTCATGACAGGGGCCTCCTACGAGCAGTACTTC,CASSVMTGASYEQYF
TRBJ2-5,NA,TRBV29-1,16,NA,TGCAGCGTTGAAACCACAAACTACAACCAGCAAGAGACCCAGTACTTC,CSVETTNYNQQETQYF
TRBJ1-4,NA,TRBV7-9,15,NA,TGTGCCAGCAGGAACCCAGATGCAACTAATGAAAAACTGTTTTTT,CASRNPDATNEKLFF